This T cell receptor beta chain appears in the sequencing data of a study of blood T cell repertoires in COVID-19. Original handling: Researchers report that nucleated cell counts were estimated from reference gene primer amplification. Clones were read by immunoSEQ multiplex PCR, and TCRdb kept only the in-frame ones, dropping some. V and J calls and clone size follow that table, whereas D and trimming were derived from the DNA. The repertoire holds 150,000 to 200,000 clones, with 70% to 85% as singletons. This CDR3 spans 15 amino acids. V dropped 4 bases and J dropped 7; count of bases not matched to a gene: 13. The germline V gene encodes CDR1 SGHRS and CDR2 YFSETQ.

The sequence was obtained from a man aged 45-65 years who had recovered from COVID-19. The chain is built from TRBV5-1 and TRBJ2-7; 8 bases are a match to TRBD1. The specimen sequenced was PBMCs or T cells enriched from blood (not recorded which). CDR3 sequence reads: CASSPTGQVVGEQYF. CDR3 coding DNA: TGCGCCAGCAGCCCCACGGGACAGGTCGTTGGAGAGCAGTACTTC.